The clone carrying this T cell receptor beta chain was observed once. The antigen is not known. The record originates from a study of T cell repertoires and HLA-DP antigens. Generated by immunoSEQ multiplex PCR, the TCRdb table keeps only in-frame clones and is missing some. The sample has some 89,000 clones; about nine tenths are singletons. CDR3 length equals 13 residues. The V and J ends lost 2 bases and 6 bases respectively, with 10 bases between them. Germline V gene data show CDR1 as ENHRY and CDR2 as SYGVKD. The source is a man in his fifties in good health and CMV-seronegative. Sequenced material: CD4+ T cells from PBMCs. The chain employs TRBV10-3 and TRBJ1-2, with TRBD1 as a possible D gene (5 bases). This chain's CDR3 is CAISEQEGHGYTF. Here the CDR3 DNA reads TGTGCCATCAGTGAGCAGGAGGGACATGGCTACACCTTC.